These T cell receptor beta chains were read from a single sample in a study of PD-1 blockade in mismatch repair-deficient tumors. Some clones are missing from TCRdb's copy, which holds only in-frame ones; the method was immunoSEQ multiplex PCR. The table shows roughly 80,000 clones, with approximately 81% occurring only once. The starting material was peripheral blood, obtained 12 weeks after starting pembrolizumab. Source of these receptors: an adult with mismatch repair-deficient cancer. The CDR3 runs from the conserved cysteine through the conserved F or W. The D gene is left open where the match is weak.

CDR3 DNA: TGTGCCAGCAGCTTGTGGCTAGCAGAAAAAGAGACCCAGTACTTC; CDR3 protein: CASSLWLAEKETQYF; J gene: TRBJ2-5; V gene: TRBV5-8; D gene: -
CDR3 DNA: TGTGCCAGCAGCCTTTACGGGACCCCCTACAATGAGCAGTTCTTC; CDR3 protein: CASSLYGTPYNEQFF; J gene: TRBJ2-1; V gene: TRBV27; D gene: -
CDR3 DNA: TGTGCCAGCCGCGCAGGAGCCTCTGGAAACACCATATATTTT; CDR3 protein: CASRAGASGNTIYF; J gene: TRBJ1-3; V gene: TRBV19; D gene: -
CDR3 DNA: TGTGCCAGCAGTTACTCGGGCTTGGATACGCAGTATTTT; CDR3 protein: CASSYSGLDTQYF; J gene: TRBJ2-3; V gene: TRBV6-6; D gene: -
CDR3 DNA: TGTGCCACCAGCAGAGCCCGGGACAGTGTAATAGCGGGTAGCACAGATACGCAGTATTTT; CDR3 protein: CATSRARDSVIAGSTDTQYF; J gene: TRBJ2-3; V gene: TRBV15; D gene: -
CDR3 DNA: TGTGCCAGCAGCAGAGAAGTAGGGACAAGCACAGATACGCAGTATTTT; CDR3 protein: CASSREVGTSTDTQYF; J gene: TRBJ2-3; V gene: TRBV7-2; D gene: -
CDR3 DNA: TGTGCCAGCCAGACGGCCGGGGAGCTGTTTTTT; CDR3 protein: CASQTAGELFF; J gene: TRBJ2-2; V gene: TRBV6-1; D gene: -
CDR3 DNA: TGTGCCAGCAGCGCGACTAGCGGGAGACAAGGTGGGGCCAACGTCCTGACTTTC; CDR3 protein: CASSATSGRQGGANVLTF; J gene: TRBJ2-6; V gene: TRBV2; D gene: TRBD2
CDR3 DNA: TGTGCCAGCAGCTTCAGGGACACTGAAGCTTTCTTT; CDR3 protein: CASSFRDTEAFF; J gene: TRBJ1-1; V gene: TRBV11-2; D gene: -
CDR3 DNA: TGTGCCAGCGAGGAGGATCGAGGGGAGCAGTACAATGAGCAGTTCTTC; CDR3 protein: CASEEDRGEQYNEQFF; J gene: TRBJ2-1; V gene: TRBV5-6; D gene: -